This T cell receptor (beta chain) was obtained from a study of technical replicates of blood from several donors. This CDR3 is built from 14 residues. Trimming shortened V by 0 bases and J by 5 bases, and 8 bases separated the two germline ends. Germline V gene lookup returns CDR1 MNHEY and CDR2 SVGAGI. Profiling relied on immunoSEQ multiplex PCR, and the TCRdb table lists in-frame clones only, not all of them. The sample lists about 79,000 clones, 94% seen once, with 0.26% in the top ten. The source is a human donor in good health. Sequencing was performed on T cells isolated from PBMCs. The chain recombines TRBV6-5 with TRBJ1-5; maybe TRBD1 (5 bases). The CDR3 DNA reads as TGTGCCAGCAGTTACTCGGGGGGGGATCAGCCCCAGCATTTT. Translation: CASSYSGGDQPQHF.